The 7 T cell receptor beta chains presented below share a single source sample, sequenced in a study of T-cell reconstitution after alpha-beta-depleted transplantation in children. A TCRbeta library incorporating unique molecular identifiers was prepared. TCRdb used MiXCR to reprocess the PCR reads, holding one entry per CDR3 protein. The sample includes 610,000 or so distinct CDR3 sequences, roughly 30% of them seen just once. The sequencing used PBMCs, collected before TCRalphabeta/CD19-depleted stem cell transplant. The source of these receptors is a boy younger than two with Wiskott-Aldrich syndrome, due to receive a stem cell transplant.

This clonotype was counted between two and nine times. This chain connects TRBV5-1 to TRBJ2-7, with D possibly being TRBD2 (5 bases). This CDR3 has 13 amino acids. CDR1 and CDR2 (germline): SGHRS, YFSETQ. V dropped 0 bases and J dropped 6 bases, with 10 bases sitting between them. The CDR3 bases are TGCGCCAGCAGCTTGGACGGGGTGGGCGAGCAGTACTTC. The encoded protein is CASSLDGVGEQYF.

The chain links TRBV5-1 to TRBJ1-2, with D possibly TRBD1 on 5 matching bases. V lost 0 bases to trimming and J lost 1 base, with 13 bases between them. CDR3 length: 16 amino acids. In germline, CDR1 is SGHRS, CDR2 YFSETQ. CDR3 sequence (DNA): TGCGCCAGCAGCTTGGGAGGGGCCCCCTATAACTATGGCTACACCTTC. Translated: CASSLGGAPYNYGYTF.

This CDR3 reads CSAREGTGGSGELFF. The CDR3 coding sequence is TGCAGTGCTAGAGAGGGGACAGGGGGCAGCGGGGAGCTGTTTTTT. The chain has TRBV20-1 and TRBJ2-2, with 12 bases that match TRBD1. Germline CDR1 reads DFQATT; CDR2 reads SNEGSKA (reference sequence). The trim removed 0 bases at V and 7 bases at J, leaving 3 bases unmatched. CDR3 length: 15 residues.

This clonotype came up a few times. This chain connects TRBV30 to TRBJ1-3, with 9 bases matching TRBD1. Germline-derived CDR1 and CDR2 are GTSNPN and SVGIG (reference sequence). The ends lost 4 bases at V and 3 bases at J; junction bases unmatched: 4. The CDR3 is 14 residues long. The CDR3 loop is CAWTGQGRGNTIYF. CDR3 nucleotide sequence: TGTGCCTGGACAGGACAGGGGCGTGGAAACACCATATATTTT.

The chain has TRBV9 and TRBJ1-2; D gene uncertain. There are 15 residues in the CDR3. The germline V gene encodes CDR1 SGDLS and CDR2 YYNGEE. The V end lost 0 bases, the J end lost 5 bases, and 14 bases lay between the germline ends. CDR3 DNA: TGTGCCAGCAGCGTAGAGGCGGTGAACCAATATGGCTACACCTTC. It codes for CASSVEAVNQYGYTF. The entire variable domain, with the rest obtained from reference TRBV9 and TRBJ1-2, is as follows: DSGVTQTPKHLITATGQRVTLRCSPRSGDLSVYWYQQSLDQGLQFLIQYYNGEERAKGNILERFSAQQFPDLHSELNLSSLELGDSALYFCASSVEAVNQYGYTFGSGTRLTVV.

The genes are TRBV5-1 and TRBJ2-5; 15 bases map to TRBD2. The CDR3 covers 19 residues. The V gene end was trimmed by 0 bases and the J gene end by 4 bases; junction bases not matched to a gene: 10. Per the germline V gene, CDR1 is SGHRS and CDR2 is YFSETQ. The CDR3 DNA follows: TGCGCCAGCAGCTTGGGTGGACTAGCGGGAGGGCCGTTTAGAGAGACCCAGTACTTC. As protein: CASSLGGLAGGPFRETQYF.

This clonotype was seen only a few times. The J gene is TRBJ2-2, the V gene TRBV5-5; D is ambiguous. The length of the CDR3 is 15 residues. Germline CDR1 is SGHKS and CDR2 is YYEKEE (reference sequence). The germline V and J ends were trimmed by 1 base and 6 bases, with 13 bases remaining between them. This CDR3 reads CASSLLAGRSGELFF. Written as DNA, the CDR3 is TGTGCCAGCAGCTTGTTAGCAGGTCGGTCCGGGGAGCTGTTTTTT.